This T cell receptor beta chain was retrieved from a study of regulatory T cells in long-lasting Graves disease (dated by TCRdb to 2020 to 2023). Turning to the overall study: Persistent Graves' disease was defined as persistently positive TSH receptor autoantibodies together with antithyroid drug treatment for over 5 years. Persistent Graves' disease patients were compared with newly diagnosed Graves' disease patients by peripheral blood TCR sequencing and RNA sequencing. The study was conducted in China and was registered as a clinical trial. TCR sequencing covered some 13 persistent and around 20 newly diagnosed Graves' disease patients, some 33 samples in total. Antithyroid drugs had been taken for roughly 10 years on average by persistent Graves' disease patients in the clinical cohort.

Read against the paper, the sample's time point label means: persistent/refractory GD, antithyroid drugs over 5 years with positive TRAb. RNA was extracted from PBMCs in TRIzol for both TCR sequencing and RNA sequencing. The diagnosis of Graves' disease followed American Thyroid Association guidelines. The patients came from an endocrinology department in Xi'an, China. From each patient, approximately 10 milliliters of peripheral blood was collected into an EDTA anticoagulant tube. Ficoll Paque Plus density gradient separation was used to isolate PBMCs, and no additional T cell sorting was done. RNA quality was checked with an Agilent 2100 Bioanalyzer and agarose gel, and concentration with a NanoDrop 2000. Per the germline V gene, MDHEN is the CDR1 and SYDVKM is the CDR2. From the cysteine through the phenylalanine, the CDR3 covers 13 amino acids. Only the CDR3 part of the read is kept: 39 bases, read in frame from the first base. The V end loses 8 bases and the J end loses 1 base, and a stretch of 9 bases separates them.

Libraries were made using multiplex PCR. These reads were obtained on an Illumina HiSeq 4000. iRepertoire HTBI primers and Arm-PCR amplification of CDR3 regions were used to construct TCR beta libraries. Gel purification was performed on PCR products prior to sequencing. The study's processing was this. Gene usage analysis of CDR3 amino acid clonotypes used the 62 TRBV and more than 13 TRBJ segments found across samples. COPE and FqMerger were used to merge filtered high-quality paired reads into contigs. BLAST was used to align contigs to IMGT TRBV, TRBD and TRBJ reference genes, with CDR3 defined following IMGT. Clonotypes above 0.1% frequency were classified as highly expanded clones. Shannon entropy was used to measure repertoire diversity, and the Gini coefficient was used to measure V-J evenness. A clonotype found in more than one individual was treated as public. TCRdb handled the public reads itself, with Q25 trimming in fastp and clone calling in MiXCR, and kept productive beta chains. Rows with one shared CDR3 protein collapse into an entry with the most common genes and DNA. It is TCRdb's table, rather than the study itself, that gives the V and J calls and clone size. Here the sample has around 450,000 distinct CDR3 sequences; roughly 21% occur a single time. The top ten constitute roughly 7% of the sample.

About this clonotype: This clone's antigen is unknown. Base qualities were left out, and no much larger clone turns up one base away.

Study-level results and caveats: Lower TCR Shannon entropy and fewer highly expanded clones were observed in persistent Graves' disease patients than in newly diagnosed patients, which suggested clonal expansion. Because the primary lesion, thyroid tissue, could not be accessed, the study looked at peripheral blood alone. Persistent disease showed preferential use of TRBV28, TRBJ1-2 and TRBJ2-5, whereas newly diagnosed disease favored TRBV20-1 and TRBJ2-1. The authors acknowledged the small sample size as a limitation that may reduce accuracy. A larger number of public clonotypes was shared among persistent patients (fewer than 3,000) than among newly diagnosed patients (roughly 1,000). Sequencing and analysis were restricted to the TCR beta chain.

The chain is made from TRBV28 and TRBJ1-3; there is no confident call for the D gene. The material sequenced was peripheral blood mononuclear cells (PBMCs), taken when the disease was refractory, from a patient treated with antithyroid drugs. This receptor was taken from a female donor with Graves disease. The CDR3 sequence is CASQDLSGNTIYF. The DNA sequence is as follows: TGTGCCAGCCAGGACCTATCTGGAAACACCATATATTTT. With all but the CDR3 taken from the reference TRBV28 and TRBJ1-3 genes, the full variable domain is: DVKVTQSSRYLVKRTGEKVFLECVQDMDHENMFWYRQDPGLGLRLIYFSYDVKMKEKGDIPEGYSVSREKKERFSLILESASTNQTSMYLCASQDLSGNTIYFGEGSWLTVV.